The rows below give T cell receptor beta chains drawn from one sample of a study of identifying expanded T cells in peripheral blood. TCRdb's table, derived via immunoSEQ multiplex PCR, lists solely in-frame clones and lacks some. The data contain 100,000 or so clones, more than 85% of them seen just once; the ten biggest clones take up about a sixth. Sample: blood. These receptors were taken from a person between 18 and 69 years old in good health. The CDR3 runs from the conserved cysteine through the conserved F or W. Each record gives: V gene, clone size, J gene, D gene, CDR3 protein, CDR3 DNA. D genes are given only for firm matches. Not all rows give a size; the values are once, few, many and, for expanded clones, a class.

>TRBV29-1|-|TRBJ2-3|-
CSVAVLARDRLTDTQYF
TGCAGCGTTGCCGTCCTCGCCAGGGATAGGTTAACAGATACGCAGTATTTT
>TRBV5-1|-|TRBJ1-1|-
CASSLWGPNTEAFF
TGCGCCAGCAGCTTGTGGGGGCCTAACACTGAAGCTTTCTTT
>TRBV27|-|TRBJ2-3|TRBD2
CASSSLGVGGGEVTDTQYF
TGTGCCAGCAGTTCACTCGGGGTGGGGGGGGGTGAGGTGACAGATACGCAGTATTTT
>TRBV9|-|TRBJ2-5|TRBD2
CASTPSGGAYETQYF
TGTGCCAGCACCCCTAGCGGGGGGGCTTATGAGACCCAGTACTTC
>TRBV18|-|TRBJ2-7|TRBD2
CASSPGLVSNEQYF
TGTGCCAGCTCACCGGGACTAGTAAGTAACGAGCAGTACTTC
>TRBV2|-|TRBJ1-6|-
CASSGGRGRGNSPLHF
TGTGCCAGCAGTGGGGGCAGGGGTAGGGGAAATTCACCCCTCCACTTT
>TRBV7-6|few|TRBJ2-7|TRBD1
CASSLSPSVRGRTEDPYEQYF
TGTGCCAGCAGCTTATCCCCCTCGGTCAGGGGGCGCACCGAAGACCCCTACGAGCAGTACTTC
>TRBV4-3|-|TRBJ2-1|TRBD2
CASSQGGSPLAGLYNEQFF
TGCGCCAGCAGCCAAGGAGGGTCCCCCCTAGCGGGGCTGTACAATGAGCAGTTCTTC
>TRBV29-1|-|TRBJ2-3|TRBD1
CSVAGQGPPDTQYF
TGCAGCGTTGCAGGACAGGGGCCGCCAGATACGCAGTATTTT
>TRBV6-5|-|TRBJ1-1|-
CASSYSNLANTEAFF
TGTGCCAGCAGTTACTCGAATCTTGCGAACACTGAAGCTTTCTTT
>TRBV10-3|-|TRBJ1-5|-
CAISESGPQGQPQHF
TGTGCCATCAGTGAGTCAGGGCCTCAAGGACAGCCCCAGCATTTT
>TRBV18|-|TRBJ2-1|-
CASSPRTGGYNEQFF
TGTGCCAGCTCACCGCGGACAGGAGGGTACAATGAGCAGTTCTTC
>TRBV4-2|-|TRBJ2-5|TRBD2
CASSQESSLAGGGRETQYF
TGTGCCAGCAGCCAAGAAAGCTCACTAGCGGGGGGCGGGAGAGAGACCCAGTACTTC
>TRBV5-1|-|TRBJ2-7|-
CASSLGTYEEGQYF
TGCGCCAGCAGCTTGGGTACTTACGAGGAGGGGCAGTACTTC
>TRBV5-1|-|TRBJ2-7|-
CASSRETGYEQYF
TGCGCCAGCAGCCGGGAGACAGGGTACGAGCAGTACTTC
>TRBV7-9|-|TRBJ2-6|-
CASSPRGAGANVLTF
TGTGCCAGCAGCCCTAGGGGGGCTGGGGCCAACGTCCTGACTTTC
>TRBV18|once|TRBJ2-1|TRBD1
CASSPPEGTDADEQFF
TGTGCCAGCTCACCACCTGAAGGGACAGATGCCGATGAGCAGTTCTTC
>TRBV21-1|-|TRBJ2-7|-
CASSKVVAGLRLRDEQYF
TGTGCCAGCAGCAAAGTGGTAGCGGGTCTGAGGCTCCGCGACGAGCAGTACTTC
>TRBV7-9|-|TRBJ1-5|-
CASSLDSTNQPQHF
TGTGCCAGCAGCTTAGACTCCACCAATCAGCCCCAGCATTTT
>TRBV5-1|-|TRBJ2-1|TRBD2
CASSLRTSGSRPEQFF
TGCGCCAGCAGCTTGAGAACTAGCGGGTCCCGGCCTGAGCAGTTCTTC
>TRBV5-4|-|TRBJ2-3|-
CASRGGGPTDTQYF
TGTGCCAGCAGAGGGGGAGGTCCTACAGATACGCAGTATTTT
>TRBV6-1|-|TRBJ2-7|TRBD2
CASSVAGGAGASSYEQYF
TGTGCCAGCAGTGTTGCCGGGGGGGCGGGGGCAAGCTCCTACGAGCAGTACTTC
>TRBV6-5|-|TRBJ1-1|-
CASGRAKAFF
TGTGCCAGCGGGAGGGCAAAAGCTTTCTTT
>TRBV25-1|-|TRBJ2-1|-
CASSEGWGRQYEQFF
TGTGCCAGCAGTGAAGGGTGGGGGCGCCAATATGAGCAGTTCTTC
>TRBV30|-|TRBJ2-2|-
CAWRLRQGGAGELFF
TGTGCCTGGAGGTTACGACAGGGAGGGGCCGGGGAGCTGTTTTTT
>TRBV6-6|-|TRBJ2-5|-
CASSRDIQETQYF
TGTGCCAGCAGTAGGGACATCCAAGAGACCCAGTACTTC
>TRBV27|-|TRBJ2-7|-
CASSGGTYEQYF
TGTGCCAGCAGTGGGGGTACCTACGAGCAGTACTTC
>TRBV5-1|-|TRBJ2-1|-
CASSLGGLNEQFF
TGCGCCAGCAGCTTGGGGGGACTCAATGAGCAGTTCTTC
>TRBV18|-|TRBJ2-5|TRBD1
CASSPPTGGAGPQETQYF
TGTGCCAGCTCACCTCCGACAGGGGGCGCGGGACCGCAAGAGACCCAGTACTTC
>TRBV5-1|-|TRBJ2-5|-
CASSFRLQETQYF
TGCGCCAGCAGCTTCAGACTGCAAGAGACCCAGTACTTC
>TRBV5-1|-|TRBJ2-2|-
CASSLGPTRAGELFF
TGCGCCAGCAGCTTGGGGCCTACGCGGGCCGGGGAGCTGTTTTTT
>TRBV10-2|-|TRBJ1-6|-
CASSDGTQNSPLHF
TGCGCCAGCAGTGATGGGACCCAGAATTCACCCCTCCACTTT
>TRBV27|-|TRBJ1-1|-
CASSSIQGGPLRGTEAFF
TGTGCCAGCAGTTCTATCCAGGGAGGGCCTCTCCGGGGCACTGAAGCTTTCTTT